Each of the 32 T cell receptor beta chains below was sequenced from the same sample in a study of blood T cells in healthy people across ages. Combining a sample-barcoded 5' primer with a J-beta primer mix, a second PCR ran for about 6 to 11 cycles. Via MiXCR, TCRdb re-called the 5' RACE reads, giving one row per CDR3 protein. Of 1,500,000 or so distinct CDR3 sequences in the sample, 59% were seen once. Sequenced: blood. All receptors derive from a man aged 18-30 years in good health.

V is TRBV2 and J is TRBJ1-6; tentative D call: TRBD1 (5 bases). The V gene's germline CDR1 is SNHLY and CDR2 FYNNEI. Trimming removed 2 bases from V and 7 bases from J, with 15 bases in between. The CDR3 consists of 16 residues. CDR3 protein: CASSELFQGGNSPLHF. The CDR3 region has the DNA TGTGCCAGCAGTGAATTATTCCAGGGAGGGAATTCACCCCTCCACTTT.

This clonotype was recorded a few times. In nucleotides, the CDR3 is TGTGCCAGCAGCTTACGTGACAGTCCTCGGGACGAGCAGTACTTC. Its translation: CASSLRDSPRDEQYF. V is TRBV13 and J is TRBJ2-7; the D gene is possibly TRBD1 (5 bases). Germline-derived CDR1 and CDR2 are PRHDT and FYEKMQ (reference sequence). The V end lost 2 bases, the J end lost 5 bases, and 16 bases lay between the germline ends. CDR3 length: 15 residues.

The gene calls are TRBV9 and TRBJ2-1; TRBD2 aligns across 7 bases. The CDR3 is 15 residues long. Germline V CDR1 and CDR2: SGDLS, YYNGEE. Trimming cost V 4 bases and J 4 bases; bases outside gene matches: 8. The CDR3 loop is CASSRGRETYNEQFF. The CDR3 DNA reads TGTGCCAGCAGCCGGGGGAGGGAGACTTACAATGAGCAGTTCTTC.

The chain has TRBV20-1 and TRBJ2-1, with D perhaps TRBD2 (6 bases). Germline CDR1 reads DFQATT; CDR2 reads SNEGSKA (reference sequence). The CDR3 has 14 residues. The germline V and J ends were trimmed by 5 bases and 2 bases, with 13 bases remaining between them. The CDR3 DNA reads as TGCAGTGCTGGGAGGAGCGGACCCTACAATGAGCAGTTCTTC. This translates into CSAGRSGPYNEQFF.

This sequence joins TRBV9 and TRBJ2-7; 11 bases align to TRBD2. The CDR3 has 15 amino acids. Germline V gene lookup returns CDR1 SGDLS and CDR2 YYNGEE. The V gene end was trimmed by 4 bases and the J gene end by 7 bases; junction bases not matched to a gene: 10. As DNA, the CDR3 is TGTGCCAGCAGCCTGGGACTAGCGGCCCACAATGAGCAGTACTTC. It translates to CASSLGLAAHNEQYF.

The V call is TRBV2, the J call TRBJ1-2, with D maybe TRBD1 (5 bases). Looked up from germline, CDR1 is SNHLY and CDR2 is FYNNEI. Trimming left V 3 bases short and J 4 bases short, with 15 bases between. There are 15 residues in the CDR3. CDR3 sequence (DNA): TGTGCCAGCAGTGAGGCGAAGGGGCACGGCTATGGCTACACCTTC. Translation: CASSEAKGHGYGYTF. Filled out from reference TRBV2 and TRBJ1-2, the complete variable domain reads EPEVTQTPSHQVTQMGQEVILRCVPISNHLYFYWYRQILGQKVEFLVSFYNNEISEKSEIFDDQFSVERPDGSNFTLKIRSTKLEDSAMYFCASSEAKGHGYGYTFGSGTRLTVV.

This clonotype appeared a few times. This chain uses TRBV20-1 with TRBJ2-5, with TRBD1 matching over 7 bases. The CDR3 loop spans 11 amino acids. Germline V gives CDR1 DFQATT, CDR2 SNEGSKA (reference sequence). The CDR3 sequence is CSWDSQETQYF. In DNA, the CDR3 is TGCAGCTGGGACAGCCAAGAGACCCAGTACTTC.

V usage is TRBV20-1 and J usage is TRBJ2-2; 9 bases match TRBD2. V trimming: 2 bases; J trimming: 4 bases; junction bases outside the gene matches: 5. Germline lookup yields CDR1 DFQATT and CDR2 SNEGSKA (reference sequence). The CDR3 runs to 15 residues. The CDR3 is CSARFIAGVTGELFF. The CDR3 DNA sequence: TGCAGTGCTAGATTTATAGCGGGAGTCACCGGGGAGCTGTTTTTT.

The chain uses TRBV7-2 and TRBJ2-4, with 10 bases that match TRBD2. The last part of the DNA fits TRBJ2-7 better; the J call may be wrong. From germline, CDR1 is SGHTA and CDR2 FQGNSA. This CDR3 comprises 18 residues. The CDR3 spells CASSLAKSGGAFGYEQYF. The CDR3 nucleotides are TGTGCCAGCAGCTTAGCGAAGAGCGGGGGGGCGTTCGGGTACGAGCAGTACTTC.

The V call is TRBV11-1, the J call TRBJ2-1; 9 bases are shared with TRBD1. The germline gives CDR1 SGHAT, CDR2 FQDESV (reference sequence). The CDR3 spans 16 residues. V was clipped by 5 bases and J by 3 bases; unmatched bases: 8. The CDR3 DNA follows: TGTGCCAGCAGCCCCTCCGTGGGACAGGGCTACAATGAGCAGTTCTTC. This sequence encodes CASSPSVGQGYNEQFF.

This clonotype has a handful of counts. The V call is TRBV4-1, the J call TRBJ2-7; D is unresolved. V gave up 1 base and J gave up 0 bases, with 7 bases separating them. This CDR3 spans 14 amino acids. Germline lookup yields CDR1 MGHRA and CDR2 YSYEKL. CDR3 bases: TGCGCCAGCAGCCAAGGACCCGCCTCCTACGAGCAGTACTTC. It codes for CASSQGPASYEQYF.

The chain couples TRBV6-5 to TRBJ2-3; D might be TRBD2 (5 bases). Deletions cut 8 bases from V and 9 bases from J, with 15 bases between. CDR1 and CDR2 (germline): MNHEY, SVGAGI. The CDR3 is 12 amino acids. The CDR3 nucleotides are TGTGCCAGCGGAGATCGGGAATACACGCAGTATTTT. This codes for CASGDREYTQYF.

The rearrangement joins TRBV11-1 to TRBJ2-7, with 7 bases that match TRBD1. The J call may be mistaken, given a closer DNA end match to TRBJ2-5. Germline V gives CDR1 SGHAT, CDR2 FQDESV (reference sequence). This CDR3 contains 15 residues. DNA of the CDR3: TGTGCCAGCAGCCCCTTAACAGGGGTGGTGGGGACCCAGTACTTC. Residues: CASSPLTGVVGTQYF.

This clonotype occurred a few times. The J gene is TRBJ2-5, the V gene TRBV15; D call uncertain. This CDR3 is 16 amino acids long. V gave up 4 bases and J gave up 5 bases, with 20 bases separating them. Germline V gene lookup returns CDR1 LNHNV and CDR2 YYDKDF (reference sequence). The CDR3 nucleotides read TGTGCCACCAGCACCCTCTCTGGCATCCGAAGGGAGACCCAGTACTTC. Its translation: CATSTLSGIRRETQYF.

The chain has TRBV2 and TRBJ2-5; 8 bases map to TRBD2. V was clipped by 11 bases and J by 1 base; unmatched bases: 9. The CDR3 is 14 amino acids. CDR1 SNHLY and CDR2 FYNNEI come from the germline V gene. The CDR3, as DNA: TGTGCCTGCAAAGCGGGAGAAGTCCAAGAGACCCAGTACTTC. Protein product: CACKAGEVQETQYF.

The chain combines TRBV5-1 with TRBJ2-1, with TRBD2 matching over 8 bases. The ends lost 5 bases at V and 7 bases at J; junction bases unmatched: 14. The V gene's germline CDR1 is SGHRS and CDR2 YFSETQ. The CDR3 covers 16 residues. The CDR3 bases are TGCGCCAGCAGTCCCTTCGCAGCGGGAGCGAGGAATGAGCAGTTCTTC. This codes for CASSPFAAGARNEQFF.

The chain employs TRBV5-1 and TRBJ2-3; TRBD1 matches 8 bases. Losses at the gene ends were 0 bases for V and 2 bases for J; bases not matched to a gene: 5. In germline, CDR1 is SGHRS, CDR2 YFSETQ. This CDR3 has 16 amino acids. The CDR3 DNA reads as TGCGCCAGCAGCTTGGTGGGGACAGGATACACAGATACGCAGTATTTT. Protein: CASSLVGTGYTDTQYF. The whole variable domain, remainder taken from reference TRBV5-1 and TRBJ2-3, is KAGVTQTPRYLIKTRGQQVTLSCSPISGHRSVSWYQQTPGQGLQFLFEYFSETQRNKGNFPGRFSGRQFSNSRSEMNVSTLELGDSALYLCASSLVGTGYTDTQYFGPGTRLTVL.

V and J are TRBV29-1 and TRBJ2-7; 9 nucleotides align to TRBD2. With 3 bases clipped from V and 6 bases from J, the junction kept 12 bases outside the gene matches. Germline assignment: CDR1 SQVTM and CDR2 ANQGSEA. The CDR3 is made up of 15 amino acids. CDR3 region: CSVEAPRGTSSEQYF. The CDR3 DNA is TGCAGCGTTGAGGCCCCCAGGGGGACTAGCAGCGAGCAGTACTTC.

This chain connects TRBV7-2 to TRBJ2-7; D is unresolved. The CDR3 consists of 15 residues. Germline V gene lookup returns CDR1 SGHTA and CDR2 FQGNSA. V was trimmed by 2 bases and J by 4 bases, leaving 15 bases between them. As DNA, the CDR3 is TGTGCCAGCAGCTTACATCCCACGGTCCTTTACGAGCAGTACTTC. Its translation is CASSLHPTVLYEQYF. The whole variable domain, filled in from reference TRBV7-2 and TRBJ2-7, reads GAGVSQSPSNKVTEKGKDVELRCDPISGHTALYWYRQSLGQGLEFLIYFQGNSAPDKSGLPSDRFSAERTGGSVSTLTIQRTQQEDSAVYLCASSLHPTVLYEQYFGPGTRLTVT.

This clonotype was detected only a few times. The CDR3 reads CSAPGSTDTQYF. The CDR3 coding sequence is TGCAGTGCTCCAGGGAGTACAGATACGCAGTATTTT. The chain links TRBV20-1 to TRBJ2-3; the D gene could be TRBD1 or TRBD2 (5 bases each). The CDR3 loop spans 12 amino acids. Germline-derived CDR1 and CDR2 are DFQATT and SNEGSKA (reference sequence). The germline V and J ends were trimmed by 5 bases and 3 bases, with 9 bases remaining between them.

The chain couples TRBV7-9 to TRBJ1-2; D ambiguous. The CDR3 runs 18 residues. Trimming took off 3 bases at V and 2 bases at J, with 22 bases between the two ends. Germline CDR1 SEHNR, CDR2 FQNEAQ (reference sequence). CDR3 bases: TGTGCCAGCAGCTTCGACTCCGGGAAGACGGGAACCAACTATGGCTACACCTTC. Translated: CASSFDSGKTGTNYGYTF.

This clonotype appeared once. This CDR3 reads CASSRGTSGNTDTQYF. The CDR3 nucleotides are TGCGCCAGCAGCCGAGGGACTAGCGGGAACACAGATACGCAGTATTTT. The J gene is TRBJ2-3, the V gene TRBV5-1, with 13 bases that match TRBD2. The CDR3 runs to 16 residues. The trim removed 4 bases at V and 2 bases at J, leaving 4 bases unmatched. Looked up from germline, CDR1 is SGHRS and CDR2 is YFSETQ.

DNA of the CDR3: TGTGCCACCAGCACAGATACCGGATCCAGAGTGGAGACCCAGTACTTC. Its protein is CATSTDTGSRVETQYF. The chain links TRBV15 to TRBJ2-5; D gene uncertain. The CDR3 length is 16 residues. Germline-derived CDR1 and CDR2 are LNHNV and YYDKDF (reference sequence). The V end lost 4 bases, the J end lost 5 bases, and 20 bases lay between the germline ends.

The CDR3 DNA reads as TGCAGTGCCTCAGCGGACAGGGTCAGCAATCAGCCCCAGCATTTT. Translation gives CSASADRVSNQPQHF. V gene TRBV20-1 combines with J gene TRBJ1-5; 8 bases are a match to TRBD1. This CDR3 spans 15 amino acids. Trimming at V came to 6 bases and at J to 1 base, leaving 8 bases not matched to a gene. From germline, CDR1 is DFQATT and CDR2 SNEGSKA (reference sequence).

The V gene is TRBV6-1, the J gene TRBJ2-3; no clear D gene. V was cut by 4 bases and J by 0 bases, with 11 bases left in between. The CDR3 totals 15 residues. Germline CDR1 and CDR2: MNHNS and SASEGT. This chain's CDR3 is CASSASPASTDTQYF. The CDR3 coding sequence is TGTGCCAGCAGTGCCAGTCCCGCTAGCACAGATACGCAGTATTTT.

This chain links TRBV15 with TRBJ2-3; D is ambiguous. CDR1 LNHNV and CDR2 YYDKDF come from the germline V gene (reference sequence). V was shortened by 0 bases and J by 5 bases, with 9 bases between the two germline ends. CDR3 length: 14 residues. The CDR3 is CATSRDIQRDTQYF. The CDR3 nucleotides read TGTGCCACCAGCAGAGATATTCAGCGAGATACGCAGTATTTT.

This clonotype was observed a few times. The chain couples TRBV4-3 to TRBJ2-7, with D maybe TRBD2 (6 bases). This CDR3 region has 17 residues. The germline V and J ends were trimmed by 0 bases and 3 bases, with 18 bases remaining between them. CDR1 and CDR2 from the germline V gene are LGHNA and YSLEER. CDR3 in DNA: TGCGCCAGCAGCCAAGAAAGTCGGGCGGAGGGGCTCTACGAGCAGTACTTC. Protein product: CASSQESRAEGLYEQYF.

The chain couples TRBV6-5 to TRBJ2-6; the D is unclear. V shed 4 bases and J shed 0 bases, with 13 bases lying between them. Germline loops: CDR1 MNHEY, CDR2 SVGAGI. This CDR3 is 17 amino acids long. CDR3 sequence: CASSSYWDYSGANVLTF. As DNA, the CDR3 is TGTGCCAGCAGTTCATATTGGGATTACTCTGGGGCCAACGTCCTGACTTTC.

This clonotype has just a few counts. V gene TRBV7-2 combines with J gene TRBJ2-7; D not resolved. Looked up from germline, CDR1 is SGHTA and CDR2 is FQGNSA. This CDR3 is built from 13 residues. V gave up 4 bases and J gave up 3 bases, with 10 bases separating them. The CDR3 sequence is CASSSAPYYEQYF. CDR3 sequence (DNA): TGTGCCAGCAGCTCCGCCCCCTACTACGAGCAGTACTTC. Variable domain in full (rest from reference TRBV7-2 and TRBJ2-7): GAGVSQSPSNKVTEKGKDVELRCDPISGHTALYWYRQSLGQGLEFLIYFQGNSAPDKSGLPSDRFSAERTGGSVSTLTIQRTQQEDSAVYLCASSSAPYYEQYFGPGTRLTVT.

CDR3 sequence (DNA): TGTGCCACCGGGACTAGCGGGGATCCCTCCTACAATGAGCAGTACTTC. This encodes CATGTSGDPSYNEQYF. This rearrangement joins TRBV10-3 to TRBJ2-1, with 13 nucleotides matching TRBD2. The assigned J gene may be wrong: the sequence end matches TRBJ2-7 better. CDR3 length: 16 residues. Looked up from germline, CDR1 is ENHRY and CDR2 is SYGVKD.

The rearrangement links TRBV20-1 to TRBJ2-7, with D uncertain. Germline CDR1 reads DFQATT; CDR2 reads SNEGSKA (reference sequence). The CDR3 contains 15 residues. Trimming took 4 bases from V and 3 from J, leaving 19 bases between them. The CDR3 sequence: CSAIPRTRPFYEQYF. The CDR3 coding sequence is TGCAGTGCTATTCCCCGGACCCGGCCCTTCTACGAGCAGTACTTC.

This chain connects TRBV5-6 to TRBJ2-3, with 8 bases lining up with TRBD2. Losses at the gene ends were 0 bases for V and 4 bases for J; bases not matched to a gene: 7. The CDR3 sequence is 16 residues long. The germline CDR1 and CDR2 sequences are SGHDT and YYEEEE. CDR3 protein: CASSLGVGLVADTQYF. DNA for the CDR3: TGTGCCAGCAGCTTGGGAGTGGGACTAGTCGCAGATACGCAGTATTTT.